Listed below are T cell receptor beta chains from one sample, sequenced in a study of T-cell reconstitution after alpha-beta-depleted transplantation in children. TCRdb independently ran MiXCR on the PCR reads; one entry per CDR3 protein. Found here are a few hundred thousand distinct CDR3 sequences, roughly 20% of them singletons; the top ten hold 3.8%. This material consisted of PBMCs from the stem cell graft donor, taken from the stem cell graft. These receptors were taken from a human donor who donated a stem cell graft to a child with acute myeloid leukemia. CDR3s include the opening cysteine and the closing phenylalanine or tryptophan. The order of the fields is clone size, D gene, V gene, J gene, CDR3 DNA, CDR3 protein. The D gene is left open where the match is weak. Rows give clone size only sometimes, using once, few, many, or a class for an expanded clone.

>-|-|TRBV28|TRBJ2-6
TGTGCCAGCAGTAACCCAGGGTCTTGGAGGGCCAACGTCCTGACTTTC
CASSNPGSWRANVLTF
>few|-|TRBV7-9|TRBJ2-7
TGTGCCAGCAGCCCCGCAAGAGACAGGGAGGGACACGAGCAGTACTTC
CASSPARDREGHEQYF
>-|-|TRBV28|TRBJ2-4
TGTGCCAGCAGCAATAGCGGAGCCAAAAACATTCAGTACTTC
CASSNSGAKNIQYF
>-|-|TRBV12-3/TRBV12-4|TRBJ2-6
TGTGCCAGCAGCCCCGAAACCTCTGGGGCCAACGTCCTGACTTTC
CASSPETSGANVLTF
>-|TRBD2|TRBV20-1|TRBJ2-3
TGCAGTGCTTGGACTAGCGGGTATGACACAGATACGCAGTATTTT
CSAWTSGYDTDTQYF
>-|TRBD1|TRBV2|TRBJ1-5
TGTGCCAGCAGTCAGACAGGGGTTCAGCCCCAGCATTTT
CASSQTGVQPQHF
>-|-|TRBV7-7|TRBJ2-1
TGTGCTAGCAGCTTAGAGGGCCCTAACAATGAGCAGTTCTTC
CASSLEGPNNEQFF
>many|-|TRBV11-2|TRBJ2-1
TGTGCCAGCAGCTTAGGGGCGGAGAGCTCCTACAATGAGCAGTTCTTC
CASSLGAESSYNEQFF
>few|TRBD1|TRBV24-1|TRBJ2-1
TGTGCCACCAGTGATACCGGGACAGGGGGTTACAATGAGCAGTTCTTC
CATSDTGTGGYNEQFF
>few|-|TRBV20-1|TRBJ2-3
TGCAGTGCTAGCGGGGGCGTGGGGAGTCGGGATACGCAGTATTTT
CSASGGVGSRDTQYF
>many|-|TRBV14|TRBJ1-1
TGTGCCAGCAGCCAAGATTGGGGGAACACTGAAGCTTTCTTT
CASSQDWGNTEAFF
>-|-|TRBV30|TRBJ1-1
TGTGCCTGGAGTGTAGGTGTAACTGAAGCTTTCTTT
CAWSVGVTEAFF
>-|-|TRBV28|TRBJ2-1
TGTGCCAGCAAGGCGGGGGCAGTCAATGAGCAGTTCTTC
CASKAGAVNEQFF
>many|TRBD2|TRBV4-1|TRBJ2-7
TGCGCCAGCTCCCGGACTAGCGGGAGAGAGCAGTACTTC
CASSRTSGREQYF
>once|TRBD1|TRBV7-9|TRBJ1-5
TGTGCCAGCAGCTCATCCAAGACAGGGAATCAGCCCCAGCATTTT
CASSSSKTGNQPQHF
>few|TRBD1|TRBV12-3/TRBV12-4|TRBJ1-5
TGTGCCAGCAGTCCTTCGACAGGGAATCAGCCCCAGCATTTT
CASSPSTGNQPQHF
>many|-|TRBV12-3/TRBV12-4|TRBJ2-7
TGTGCCAGCAGTTTATGGCAGGCCGAACTGTACTTC
CASSLWQAELYF
>few|TRBD2|TRBV5-1|TRBJ2-7
TGCGCCAGCAGCATAACCTCCGGGACTAGCGGACCCGAGCAGTACTTC
CASSITSGTSGPEQYF
>many|TRBD1|TRBV7-2|TRBJ2-1
TGTGCCAGCAGGCCAGGGCAGGGGGCGTTTTTCAATGAGCAGTTCTTC
CASRPGQGAFFNEQFF
>-|-|TRBV5-1|TRBJ2-5
TGCGCCAGCTTCGGGGGCAGACAAGAGACCCAGTACTTC
CASFGGRQETQYF
>few|TRBD2|TRBV5-1|TRBJ2-1
TGCGCCAGCAGCGATCTACTAGCGGGAGGGAACAATGAGCAGTTCTTC
CASSDLLAGGNNEQFF
>many|TRBD1|TRBV12-3/TRBV12-4|TRBJ1-5
TGTGCCAGCAGTCCCGGGACAGCATTTCCGCCCCAGCATTTT
CASSPGTAFPPQHF
>few|TRBD1|TRBV12-3/TRBV12-4|TRBJ1-1
TGTGCCAGCAGTTTGAAAGGGGGCACGAACACTGAAGCTTTCTTT
CASSLKGGTNTEAFF
>many|-|TRBV29-1|TRBJ2-1
TGCAGCGTCCGCAGATTCTCCAGCTCCTACAATGAGCAGTTCTTC
CSVRRFSSSYNEQFF
>-|TRBD2|TRBV12-3/TRBV12-4|TRBJ2-2
TGTGCCAGCAGTTTTGAGACTAGCGGGATAAGAACCGGGGAGCTGTTTTTT
CASSFETSGIRTGELFF
>-|-|TRBV12-3/TRBV12-4|TRBJ1-5
TGTGCCAGCACCCTGCCCGGTCAGCCCCAGCATTTT
CASTLPGQPQHF
>few|TRBD1|TRBV28|TRBJ1-5
TGTGCCAGCAGTCCATCGGGACAGGGATTTCAGCCCCAGCATTTT
CASSPSGQGFQPQHF
>few|-|TRBV29-1|TRBJ1-5
TGCAGCGTTGGTTTTCGGGGGGAGCCCCAGCATTTT
CSVGFRGEPQHF
>-|-|TRBV28|TRBJ1-4
TGTGCCAGCAGAAAAGGGGGTGATGAAAAACTGTTTTTT
CASRKGGDEKLFF
>few|-|TRBV3-1|TRBJ2-1
TGTGCCAGCAGCCAAGCAACTAGTGGCGGTGTCCTCTTC
CASSQATSGGVLF
>-|-|TRBV10-3|TRBJ1-1
TGTGCCATCAGTGAGTCAACGGGGACTGAAGCTTTCTTT
CAISESTGTEAFF